A single sample gave rise to the 15 T cell receptor beta chains below, sequenced in a study of identical twins. TCRdb independently ran MiXCR on the 5' RACE reads; one entry per CDR3 protein. The repertoire has 250,000 or so distinct CDR3 sequences, around 8.8% of them found once; the top ten carry less than 4%. This sample was shared with a second study, whose subject was yellow fever vaccine responses in identical twins.

Source material: CD8+ T cells sorted from blood. Every receptor here comes from a young woman in good health.

This clonotype was seen many times. The junction differs from germline at one of its ends, possibly a read error. CDR3 in amino acids: CASSLEGSYNEQFF. Here the CDR3 DNA reads TGTGCCAGCAGCTTAGAGGGTTCCTACAATGAGCAGTTCTTC. V usage is TRBV5-1 and J usage is TRBJ2-1; tentative D call: TRBD2 (5 bases). CDR3 length: 14 amino acids. Germline V lookup: CDR1 SGHRS, CDR2 YFSETQ.

This clonotype appeared a few times. The DNA of the CDR3 is TGTGCCACCAGCGGGCCCGGGACAGGTTTTTACGAGCAGTACTTC. Its translation is CATSGPGTGFYEQYF. The chain combines TRBV15 with TRBJ2-7; 8 bases align to TRBD1. This CDR3 contains 15 residues. Germline V gene lookup returns CDR1 LNHNV and CDR2 YYDKDF (reference sequence). The trim removed 5 bases at V and 4 bases at J, leaving 10 bases unmatched.

This chain joins TRBV7-9 and TRBJ1-2; no firm D call. V lost 5 bases to trimming and J lost 4 bases, with 14 bases between them. Germline V gives CDR1 SEHNR, CDR2 FQNEAQ (reference sequence). The CDR3 is 14 residues long. This chain's CDR3 is CASSPPVPSYGYTF. CDR3 in DNA: TGTGCCAGCAGCCCTCCGGTCCCTTCCTATGGCTACACCTTC.

There are many counts of this clonotype. CDR3 in amino acids: CASSQDSGGGSGELFF. The CDR3 DNA reads as TGCGCCAGCAGCCAAGATTCAGGGGGCGGGTCCGGGGAGCTGTTTTTT. The genes are TRBV4-3 and TRBJ2-2; TRBD1 agrees at 8 bases. The length of the CDR3 is 16 residues. Germline V CDR1 and CDR2: LGHNA, YSLEER. V gave up 0 bases and J gave up 6 bases; unmatched junction bases: 6.

This clonotype occurred many times. The rearrangement uses TRBV15 and TRBJ2-3; 9 positions match TRBD2. CDR1 and CDR2 from the germline V gene are LNHNV and YYDKDF (reference sequence). The CDR3 covers 16 residues. The V segment lost 1 base and the J segment 0 bases; nucleotides outside the gene matches: 2. CDR3 sequence reads: CATSRGAGGSTDTQYF. CDR3 DNA: TGTGCCACCAGCAGAGGAGCGGGGGGAAGCACAGATACGCAGTATTTT.

J is TRBJ2-3 and V is TRBV12-5; 10 positions match TRBD2. The CDR3 spans 15 residues. Germline lookup yields CDR1 LGHNT and CDR2 FRNRAP. Trimming at V came to 3 bases and at J to 4 bases, leaving 4 bases not matched to a gene. CDR3 sequence (DNA): TGTGCTAGTGGTTTAGCGGGGGGGGCCGCAGATACGCAGTATTTT. Its translation is CASGLAGGAADTQYF.

The chain is built from TRBV6-2 or TRBV6-3 and TRBJ2-2; D is unresolved. The CDR3 covers 15 residues. V lost 2 bases and J 1 base, leaving 8 bases between the germline ends. Germline CDR1 MNHEY, CDR2 SVGEGT. CDR3 residues: CASSYRQQNTGELFF. The CDR3 nucleotides read TGTGCCAGCAGTTACCGGCAGCAGAACACCGGGGAGCTGTTTTTT.

At least ten counts were recorded for this clonotype. The chain is built from TRBV14 and TRBJ2-5; D remains ambiguous. V lost 2 bases, J lost 2 bases, and 9 bases lay in between. Germline assignment: CDR1 SGHDN and CDR2 FVKESK. The CDR3 length is 14 residues. CDR3 in amino acids: CASSQSRIQETQYF. The CDR3 region has the DNA TGTGCCAGCAGCCAATCAAGGATACAAGAGACCCAGTACTTC.

This clonotype was seen ten or more times. The chain combines TRBV2 with TRBJ2-7, with 7 bases aligning to TRBD1. The V and J ends lost 3 bases and 1 base, in that order; junction bases with no gene match: 6. Looked up from germline, CDR1 is SNHLY and CDR2 is FYNNEI. This CDR3 is 15 amino acids long. This chain's CDR3 is CASSDETGLSYEQYF. The CDR3 coding sequence is TGTGCCAGCAGTGATGAGACAGGGCTTTCCTACGAGCAGTACTTC.

This clonotype was observed many times. The rearrangement joins TRBV4-3 to TRBJ2-5, with 7 bases lining up with TRBD1. The J segment lost 2 bases and the V segment lost 4 bases, leaving 16 bases of the junction unmatched. CDR1 is LGHNA and CDR2 is YSLEER in the germline V gene. The CDR3 is made up of 18 amino acids. CDR3 in amino acids: CASSLKLRGQIQQETQYF. Here the CDR3 DNA reads TGCGCCAGCAGCCTAAAGTTGAGGGGACAGATACAGCAAGAGACCCAGTACTTC.

V is TRBV5-6 and J is TRBJ2-7; no firm D call. The V end lost 4 bases, the J end lost 2 bases, and 13 bases lay between the germline ends. The CDR3 is made up of 14 amino acids. Germline V gene data show CDR1 as SGHDT and CDR2 as YYEEEE. The CDR3 coding sequence is TGTGCCAGCAGCCCCGGCGCAGAAGCCTACGAGCAGTACTTC. Its protein is CASSPGAEAYEQYF.

This clonotype was detected many times. The chain has TRBV27 and TRBJ2-1; D is unresolved. This CDR3 is 12 amino acids long. Looked up from germline, CDR1 is MNHEY and CDR2 is SMNVEV (reference sequence). The V and J ends lost 4 bases and 7 bases respectively, with 8 bases between them. CDR3 protein: CASSSPENEQFF. The CDR3 nucleotides read TGTGCCAGCAGTTCTCCTGAAAATGAGCAGTTCTTC.

This clonotype was observed a few times. The CDR3 protein is CSAKGTGEETQYF. As DNA, the CDR3 is TGCAGTGCCAAGGGGACAGGGGAAGAGACCCAGTACTTC. The V call is TRBV20-1, the J call TRBJ2-5; 10 nucleotides agree with TRBD1. After removal of 6 bases from V and 3 bases from J, the junction contained 4 bases not matched to a gene. The CDR3 covers 13 residues. CDR1 DFQATT and CDR2 SNEGSKA come from the germline V gene (reference sequence).

The chain uses TRBV25-1 and TRBJ2-5, with a weak D call TRBD2 (6 bases). The CDR3 loop spans 15 amino acids. Germline values: CDR1 MGHDK, CDR2 SYGVNS. V was pared by 1 base and J by 3 bases, with 12 bases between. CDR3 sequence: CASSELRTTKETQYF. Written as DNA, the CDR3 is TGTGCCAGCAGTGAATTGAGGACTACCAAAGAGACCCAGTACTTC.

This clonotype was seen only a few times. The genes are TRBV9 and TRBJ2-2; D remains ambiguous. Germline V lookup: CDR1 SGDLS, CDR2 YYNGEE. The V and J ends lost 0 bases and 8 bases respectively, with 5 bases between them. This CDR3 is built from 12 residues. In DNA, the CDR3 is TGTGCCAGCAGCGTAGTTCTTGGGGAGCTGTTTTTT. This codes for CASSVVLGELFF. Complete variable domain (other parts from reference TRBV9 and TRBJ2-2): DSGVTQTPKHLITATGQRVTLRCSPRSGDLSVYWYQQSLDQGLQFLIQYYNGEERAKGNILERFSAQQFPDLHSELNLSSLELGDSALYFCASSVVLGELFFGEGSRLTVL.